This T cell receptor beta chain was documented in a study of blood T cell repertoires in COVID-19. V was pared by 7 bases and J by 5 bases, with 17 bases of the junction left unmatched. This CDR3 region has 17 residues. Germline CDR1 reads SGHTA; CDR2 reads FQGNSA. Authors' processing steps: Reference gene primer amplification gave nucleated cell count estimates. Libraries were prepared by immunoSEQ multiplex PCR; TCRdb keeps only in-frame clonotypes and omits some of them. Clonal size and the V and J genes are those of that table, whereas D and trimming came from the DNA. The table includes tens of thousands of clones, 79% detected once.

V gene TRBV7-2 combines with J gene TRBJ1-1; TRBD1 matches at 9 bases. The receptor's source is a woman aged 60-70 years with acute or convalescent COVID-19. Sequences were obtained from peripheral blood. CDR3 protein: CASTLTGGARRSTEAFF. CDR3 in DNA: TGTGCCAGCACACTTACAGGGGGCGCGCGGCGTTCGACTGAAGCTTTCTTT. The variable domain in full, with the rest retrieved from reference TRBV7-2 and TRBJ1-1, is GAGVSQSPSNKVTEKGKDVELRCDPISGHTALYWYRQSLGQGLEFLIYFQGNSAPDKSGLPSDRFSAERTGGSVSTLTIQRTQQEDSAVYLCASTLTGGARRSTEAFFGQGTRLTVV.